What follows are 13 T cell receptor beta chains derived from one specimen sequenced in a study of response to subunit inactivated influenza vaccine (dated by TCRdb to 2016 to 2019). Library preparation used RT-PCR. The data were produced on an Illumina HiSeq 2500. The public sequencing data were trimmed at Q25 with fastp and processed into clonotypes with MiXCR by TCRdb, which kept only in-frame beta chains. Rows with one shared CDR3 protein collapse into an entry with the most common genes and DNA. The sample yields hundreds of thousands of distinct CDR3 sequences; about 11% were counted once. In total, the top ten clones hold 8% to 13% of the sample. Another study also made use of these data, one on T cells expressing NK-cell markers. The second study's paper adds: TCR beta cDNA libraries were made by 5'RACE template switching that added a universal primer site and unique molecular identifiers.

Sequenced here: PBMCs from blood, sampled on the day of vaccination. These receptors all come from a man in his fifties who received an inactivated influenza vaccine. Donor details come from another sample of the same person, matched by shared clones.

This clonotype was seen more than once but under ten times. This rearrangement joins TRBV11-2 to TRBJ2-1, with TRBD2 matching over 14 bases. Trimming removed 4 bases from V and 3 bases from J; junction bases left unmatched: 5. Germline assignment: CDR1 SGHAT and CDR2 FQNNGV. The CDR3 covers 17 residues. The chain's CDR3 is CASSWGGTSGSYNEQFF. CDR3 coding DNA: TGTGCCAGCAGCTGGGGGGGGACTAGCGGGAGCTACAATGAGCAGTTCTTC.

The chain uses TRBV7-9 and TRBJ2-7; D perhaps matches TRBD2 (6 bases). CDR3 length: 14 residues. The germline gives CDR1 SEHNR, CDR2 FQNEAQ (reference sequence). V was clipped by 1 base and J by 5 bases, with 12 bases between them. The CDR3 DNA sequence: TGTGCCAGCAGCTTAGGCCCGACTAGAGACGAGCAGTACTTC. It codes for CASSLGPTRDEQYF. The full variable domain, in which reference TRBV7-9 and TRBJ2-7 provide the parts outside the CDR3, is DTGVSQNPRHKITKRGQNVTFRCDPISEHNRLYWYRQTLGQGPEFLTYFQNEAQLEKSRLLSDRFSAERPKGSFSTLEIQRTEQGDSAMYLCASSLGPTRDEQYFGPGTRLTVT.

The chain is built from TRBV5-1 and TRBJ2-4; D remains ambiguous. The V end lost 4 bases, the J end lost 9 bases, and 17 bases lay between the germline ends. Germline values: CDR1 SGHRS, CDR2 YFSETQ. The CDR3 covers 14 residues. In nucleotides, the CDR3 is TGCGCCAGCAGCCCAGAATTCAGCTACCCCATTCAGTACTTC. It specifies CASSPEFSYPIQYF.

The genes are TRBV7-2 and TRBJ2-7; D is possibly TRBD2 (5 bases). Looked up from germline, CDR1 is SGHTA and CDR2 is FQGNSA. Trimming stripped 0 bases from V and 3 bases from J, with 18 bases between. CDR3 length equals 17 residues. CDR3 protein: CASSLAEGAYVIYEQYF. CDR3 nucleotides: TGTGCCAGCAGCTTAGCTGAGGGAGCCTATGTAATCTACGAGCAGTACTTC.

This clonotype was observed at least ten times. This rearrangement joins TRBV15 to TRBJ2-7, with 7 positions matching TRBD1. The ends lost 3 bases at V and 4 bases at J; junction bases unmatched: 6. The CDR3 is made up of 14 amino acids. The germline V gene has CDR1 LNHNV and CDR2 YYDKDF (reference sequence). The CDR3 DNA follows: TGTGCCACCAGCAGGGTGGACAGGACATACGAGCAGTACTTC. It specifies CATSRVDRTYEQYF.

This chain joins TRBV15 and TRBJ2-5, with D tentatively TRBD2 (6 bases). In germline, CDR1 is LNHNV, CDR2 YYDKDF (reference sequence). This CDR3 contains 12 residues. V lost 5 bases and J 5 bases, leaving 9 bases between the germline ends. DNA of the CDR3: TGTGCCACCAGCCCGGAGGGGGAGACCCAGTACTTC. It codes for CATSPEGETQYF.

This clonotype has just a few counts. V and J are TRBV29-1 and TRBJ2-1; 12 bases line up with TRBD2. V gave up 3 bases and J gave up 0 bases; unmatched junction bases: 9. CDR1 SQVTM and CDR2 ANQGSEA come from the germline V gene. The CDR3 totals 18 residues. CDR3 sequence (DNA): TGCAGCGTTGACTCTCTAGCGGGAGGGAAGAGCTCCTACAATGAGCAGTTCTTC. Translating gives CSVDSLAGGKSSYNEQFF.

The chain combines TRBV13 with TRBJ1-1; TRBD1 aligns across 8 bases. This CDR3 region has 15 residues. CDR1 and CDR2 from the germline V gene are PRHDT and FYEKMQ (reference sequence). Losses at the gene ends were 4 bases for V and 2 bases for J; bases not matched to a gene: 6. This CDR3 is CASSSRDRRNTEAFF. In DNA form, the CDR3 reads TGTGCCAGCAGCTCCCGGGACAGGCGAAACACTGAAGCTTTCTTT.

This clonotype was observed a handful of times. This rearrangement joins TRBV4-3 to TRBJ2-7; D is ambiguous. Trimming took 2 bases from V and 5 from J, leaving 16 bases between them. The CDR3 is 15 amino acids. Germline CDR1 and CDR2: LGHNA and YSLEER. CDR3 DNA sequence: TGCGCCAGCAGCCAATATTCCAGTAGGGTCCACGAGCAGTACTTC. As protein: CASSQYSSRVHEQYF.

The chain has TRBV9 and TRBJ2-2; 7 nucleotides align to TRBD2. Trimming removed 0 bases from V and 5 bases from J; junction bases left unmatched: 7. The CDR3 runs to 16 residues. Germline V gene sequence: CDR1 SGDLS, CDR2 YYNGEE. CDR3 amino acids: CASSVVGGLGTGELFF. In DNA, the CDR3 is TGTGCCAGCAGCGTAGTGGGAGGGTTAGGGACCGGGGAGCTGTTTTTT.

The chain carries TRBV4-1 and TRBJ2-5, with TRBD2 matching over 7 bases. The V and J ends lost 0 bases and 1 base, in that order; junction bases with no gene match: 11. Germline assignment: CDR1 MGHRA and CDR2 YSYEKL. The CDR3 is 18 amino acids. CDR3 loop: CASSQEDRLAAIQETQYF. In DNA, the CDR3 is TGCGCCAGCAGCCAAGAGGATCGACTAGCAGCAATCCAAGAGACCCAGTACTTC.

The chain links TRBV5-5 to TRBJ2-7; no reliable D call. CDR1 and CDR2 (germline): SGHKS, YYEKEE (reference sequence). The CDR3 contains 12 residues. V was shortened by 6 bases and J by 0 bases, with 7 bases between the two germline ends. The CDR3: CASTKDSYEQYF. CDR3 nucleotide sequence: TGTGCCAGCACTAAGGACTCCTACGAGCAGTACTTC. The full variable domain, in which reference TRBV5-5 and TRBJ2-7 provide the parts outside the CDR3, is DAGVTQSPTHLIKTRGQQVTLRCSPISGHKSVSWYQQVLGQGPQFIFQYYEKEERGRGNFPDRFSARQFPNYSSELNVNALLLGDSALYLCASTKDSYEQYFGPGTRLTVT.

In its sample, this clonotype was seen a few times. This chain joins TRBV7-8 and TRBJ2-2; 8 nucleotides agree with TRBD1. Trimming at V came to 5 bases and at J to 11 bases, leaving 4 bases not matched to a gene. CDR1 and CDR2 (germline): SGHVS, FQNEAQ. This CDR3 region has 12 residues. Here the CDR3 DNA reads TGTGCCAGCAGCCAGGACAGGGACGAGCTGTTTTTT. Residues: CASSQDRDELFF.